This T cell receptor (beta chain) was captured by sequencing in a study of shared clonotypes between healthy human individuals. Study results and limitations: Among four donors, around 5% of naive CD4 clonotypes were found in common.

The V gene's germline CDR1 is SGHKS and CDR2 YYEKEE (reference sequence). Trimming removed 4 bases at V and 6 bases at J, with 20 bases between. The CDR3 is 15 amino acids. This clone occurred many times. Its antigen is unidentified. The donor population consisted of healthy HIV-negative adults with no recent acute infections or vaccinations. The study ran the assay at deep level. The repertoire was sequenced with immunoSEQ multiplex PCR; TCRdb's copy has only in-frame clones and lacks some. The sample shows about 1.1 million clones, approximately 78% of them seen only once. The V call is TRBV5-5, the J call TRBJ2-7; D remains unclear. The sequencing input was memory CD4+ T cells from PBMCs. The subset: CD45RA-negative fraction. The receptor's source is a man aged 18-30 years in good health. Some clones in this sample may be carry-over from other donors' samples. This CDR3 is CASSPERFVATEQYF. For the CDR3, the DNA is TGTGCCAGCAGCCCCGAAAGGTTCGTAGCTACCGAGCAGTACTTC.